The rows below give T cell receptor beta chains drawn from one sample of a study of Graves' ophthalmopathy and Graves' hyperthyroidism. TCRdb re-analysed the multiplex PCR reads in MiXCR, keeping a single row per CDR3 protein. The sample holds hundreds of thousands of distinct CDR3 sequences, 13% to 15% seen once. Sequences were obtained from blood. The receptors were gathered from a woman younger than 45 with Graves' ophthalmopathy. CDR3s include the opening cysteine and the closing phenylalanine or tryptophan. D genes are given only for firm matches. The size of a clone is reported for some rows only, either as once, few or many, or as a class for expanded clones.

j_call	d_call	clone_size	v_call	cdr3_nt	cdr3_aa
TRBJ2-7	.	many	TRBV12-3/TRBV12-4	TGTGCCAGCAGTTTCGGGCCCTACTACGAGCAGTACTTC	CASSFGPYYEQYF
TRBJ2-7	TRBD1	.	TRBV15	TGTGCCACCAGCAGTGGGGTACAGGGGACGTACGAGCAGTACTTC	CATSSGVQGTYEQYF
TRBJ2-7	.	many	TRBV25-1	TGTGCCAGCAGTTTCCCCGAAGGGTCCGGCGAGCAGTACTTC	CASSFPEGSGEQYF
TRBJ2-7	TRBD2	few	TRBV6-1	TGTGCCAGCAGTGAGCCCGGGAGGGCCCTGTGGCAGTACTTC	CASSEPGRALWQYF
TRBJ2-7	TRBD1	many	TRBV6-1	TGTGCCAGCCGGGGACAGGGGTTCTACGAGCAGTACTTC	CASRGQGFYEQYF
TRBJ2-2	TRBD2	many	TRBV7-2	TGTGCCAGCAGCTTAGCCCCGGGAGGGGCCGGGGAGCTGTTTTTT	CASSLAPGGAGELFF
TRBJ2-2	.	many	TRBV5-1	TGCGCCAGCAGTCCCTGGACAGACACCGGGGAGCTGTTTTTT	CASSPWTDTGELFF
TRBJ1-3	.	few	TRBV12-3/TRBV12-4	TGTGCCAGCACCCGGTCTACCTCTGGAAACACCATATATTTT	CASTRSTSGNTIYF
TRBJ2-7	.	many	TRBV12-3/TRBV12-4	TGTGCCAGCAGTGTGAACGCTGGGGGGCTCTACGAGCAGTACTTC	CASSVNAGGLYEQYF
TRBJ1-2	.	many	TRBV7-2	TGTGCCAGCAGCCGCGGTTCGGGGGGGGGCTACACCTTC	CASSRGSGGGYTF
TRBJ2-7	.	many	TRBV6-1	TGTGCCAGCAGCGGGGGTTGGGACGAGCAGTACTTC	CASSGGWDEQYF
TRBJ2-5	.	many	TRBV6-5	TGTGCCAGCAGTACCTCTTGGAACCAGTACTTC	CASSTSWNQYF
TRBJ2-2	TRBD2	many	TRBV28	TGTGCCAGCAGTTTGGAAGCGGGAGTCACCGGGGAGCTGTTTTTT	CASSLEAGVTGELFF
TRBJ2-7	.	many	TRBV4-1	TGCGCCAGCAGCCATATAGCCAGGGCGGAGGACGAGCAGTACTTC	CASSHIARAEDEQYF
TRBJ1-5	TRBD1	.	TRBV20-1	TGCAGTGCTAGAGAGACAGGGGGTCGTCAGCCCCAGCATTTT	CSARETGGRQPQHF
TRBJ1-2	.	many	TRBV20-1	TGCAGTGCAACGAAGTGGGAGGGGTATGGCTACACCTTC	CSATKWEGYGYTF
TRBJ2-7	TRBD2	many	TRBV20-1	TGCAGTGCTAGAGGCAGGGCGGGAGCATTATACGAGCAGTACTTC	CSARGRAGALYEQYF
TRBJ1-2	.	many	TRBV9	TGTGCCAGCAGCGTTGGCACTTACAACTATGGCTACACCTTC	CASSVGTYNYGYTF
TRBJ2-7	.	many	TRBV20-1	TGCAGTGCTAGAGATCCGACCAGGGGTCTCTCCTACGAGCAGTACTTC	CSARDPTRGLSYEQYF
TRBJ1-1	.	many	TRBV6-5	TGTGCCAGCAGTTCGGACGGGGCGGGAGAAGCTTTCTTT	CASSSDGAGEAFF
TRBJ1-1	.	many	TRBV7-9	TGTGCCAGCAGCCAAACCGTCGCTGAAGCTTTCTTT	CASSQTVAEAFF
TRBJ2-5	.	many	TRBV11-3	TGTGCCAGCAGCTTACTGGGGGCGGAGCAAGAGACCCAGTACTTC	CASSLLGAEQETQYF
TRBJ1-5	.	many	TRBV24-1	TGTGCCACCGGGGATTATTATAGCAATCAGCCCCAGCATTTT	CATGDYYSNQPQHF
TRBJ1-2	.	many	TRBV6-5	TGTGCCAGCAGTTACTCTAGGACAGATGGAGGCTACACCTTC	CASSYSRTDGGYTF
TRBJ2-7	TRBD2	.	TRBV20-1	TGCAGTGCTAGAGATCAGGGCAGCGGGAGACCCTACGAGCAGTACTTC	CSARDQGSGRPYEQYF
TRBJ1-2	.	many	TRBV28	TGTGCCAGCAGTTTCGAAATTCCAGGAGGCTACACCTTC	CASSFEIPGGYTF
TRBJ1-2	.	many	TRBV28	TGTGCCAGCAGTTTTACCCCATCCAACTATGGCTACACCTTC	CASSFTPSNYGYTF
TRBJ1-5	.	many	TRBV7-2	TGTGCCAGCAGCTTATCGGGGACTACCCAGCCCCAGCATTTT	CASSLSGTTQPQHF
TRBJ1-2	.	many	TRBV6-5	TGTGCCAGCAGTTACCTAGGGGGAGGCTACACCTTC	CASSYLGGGYTF
TRBJ2-7	.	few	TRBV24-1	TGTGCCACCAGTGACTCAGTAAGCTACGAGCAGTACTTC	CATSDSVSYEQYF
TRBJ1-6	TRBD1	.	TRBV9	TGTGCCAGCAGTAGACAGGGGGCTAGTTCACCCCTCCACTTT	CASSRQGASSPLHF
TRBJ2-7	.	many	TRBV11-3	TGTGCCAGCAGCTTCGGGGGACAGTCCTACGAGCAGTACTTC	CASSFGGQSYEQYF
TRBJ1-1	TRBD1	many	TRBV9	TGTGCCAGCAGCGCAACCGTCCCGGGACAGGGATCGAACACTGAAGCTTTCTTT	CASSATVPGQGSNTEAFF
TRBJ2-7	.	many	TRBV20-1	TGCAGTGCCCTAAGTGCCTGGAACTCCTACGAGCAGTACTTC	CSALSAWNSYEQYF
TRBJ2-7	.	.	TRBV28	TGTGCCAGCATGGAGCGGACCTACGAGCAGTACTTC	CASMERTYEQYF
TRBJ2-2	.	many	TRBV10-3	TGTGCCATGACTCAGATCGCGAACACCGGGGAGCTGTTTTTT	CAMTQIANTGELFF
TRBJ2-7	.	.	TRBV5-1	TGCGCCAGCAGCGAAAACATACAACCCAGGGGAGGCTACGAGCAGTACTTC	CASSENIQPRGGYEQYF
TRBJ2-7	TRBD1	few	TRBV6-1	TGTGCCAGCAGTGGTTCCGGGACAGGAGGGGACGAGCAGTACTTC	CASSGSGTGGDEQYF
TRBJ1-5	.	many	TRBV3-1	TGTGCCAGCAGCCAAGATCTTGCCAGCAATCAGCCCCAGCATTTT	CASSQDLASNQPQHF
TRBJ2-7	.	many	TRBV6-1	TGTGCCAGCAGTGAAGCTGGGTGGTGGGAGCAGTACTTC	CASSEAGWWEQYF
TRBJ1-1	TRBD1	many	TRBV27	TGTGCCAGCAGTTTGGTAGGGGGCGGACTTACTGAAGCTTTCTTT	CASSLVGGGLTEAFF
TRBJ1-5	.	few	TRBV30	TGTGCCTGGAGTGCTTGGGGGGATCAGCCCCAGCATTTT	CAWSAWGDQPQHF
TRBJ2-5	.	.	TRBV7-9	TGTGCCAGCAGCTTAATGACAGGACAAGAGACCCAGTACTTC	CASSLMTGQETQYF
TRBJ1-1	.	.	TRBV13	TGTGCCAGCAGCTTAGGGGAAGGGGGGCACACTGAAGCTTTCTTT	CASSLGEGGHTEAFF
TRBJ1-1	.	many	TRBV5-1	TGCGCCAGCAGCTTGGTAGCGGATGGCACTGAAGCTTTCTTT	CASSLVADGTEAFF
TRBJ2-7	TRBD1	.	TRBV6-1	TGTGCCAGCAGTGTTCGGACAGGGTCCCTGTACGAGCAGTACTTC	CASSVRTGSLYEQYF
TRBJ2-2	.	.	TRBV12-3/TRBV12-4	TGTGCTACCGGCGGCGACACCGGGGAGCTGTTTTTT	CATGGDTGELFF
TRBJ2-7	.	many	TRBV5-1	TGCGCCAGCAGCTTGGGGACGTCTGACGAGCAGTACTTC	CASSLGTSDEQYF
TRBJ2-7	TRBD2	many	TRBV11-2	TGTGCCAGCAGCCTCCGGACTAGCGGCCCCTACGAGCAGTACTTC	CASSLRTSGPYEQYF
TRBJ2-7	.	.	TRBV5-1	TGCGCCAGCAGCTACGGACACCCCGGTTCTCCTAGTGGGCAGTACTTC	CASSYGHPGSPSGQYF
TRBJ2-2	.	.	TRBV29-1	TGCAGCGTTGGAGGGGGCACCGGGGAGCTGTTTTTT	CSVGGGTGELFF
TRBJ1-1	.	few	TRBV6-1	TGTGCCAGCAGTCATCCGGGCCATGAAGCTTTCTTT	CASSHPGHEAFF
TRBJ2-2	TRBD2	many	TRBV6-4	TGTGCCAGCAGTGAAGACGGGAGGGACACCGGGGAGCTGTTTTTT	CASSEDGRDTGELFF
TRBJ1-1	TRBD1	many	TRBV30	TGTGCCTGGATCCACCCGGGACAGGTCATCACTGAAGCTTTCTTT	CAWIHPGQVITEAFF
TRBJ1-1	.	many	TRBV19	TGTGCCAGTACCCCGACTGTGTTCCGTGAAGCTTTCTTT	CASTPTVFREAFF
TRBJ2-7	.	many	TRBV7-9	TGTGCCAGCAGCTTATCGACCCGAACTGACGAGCAGTACTTC	CASSLSTRTDEQYF
TRBJ1-6	.	many	TRBV7-9	TGTGCCAGCAGCTTAGGAGGTGACAAGCCACCCCTCCACTTT	CASSLGGDKPPLHF
TRBJ1-1	.	.	TRBV10-2	TGCGCCAGCAGCCGTGCCCCGAGCATGAACACTGAAGCTTTCTTT	CASSRAPSMNTEAFF
TRBJ2-3	TRBD1	.	TRBV20-1	TGCAGTGCTGGGACAGGGGCCTCCACAGATACGCAGTATTTT	CSAGTGASTDTQYF
TRBJ1-1	.	few	TRBV24-1	TGTGCCACCAGCGGGGGTAACGCTGAAGCTTTCTTT	CATSGGNAEAFF